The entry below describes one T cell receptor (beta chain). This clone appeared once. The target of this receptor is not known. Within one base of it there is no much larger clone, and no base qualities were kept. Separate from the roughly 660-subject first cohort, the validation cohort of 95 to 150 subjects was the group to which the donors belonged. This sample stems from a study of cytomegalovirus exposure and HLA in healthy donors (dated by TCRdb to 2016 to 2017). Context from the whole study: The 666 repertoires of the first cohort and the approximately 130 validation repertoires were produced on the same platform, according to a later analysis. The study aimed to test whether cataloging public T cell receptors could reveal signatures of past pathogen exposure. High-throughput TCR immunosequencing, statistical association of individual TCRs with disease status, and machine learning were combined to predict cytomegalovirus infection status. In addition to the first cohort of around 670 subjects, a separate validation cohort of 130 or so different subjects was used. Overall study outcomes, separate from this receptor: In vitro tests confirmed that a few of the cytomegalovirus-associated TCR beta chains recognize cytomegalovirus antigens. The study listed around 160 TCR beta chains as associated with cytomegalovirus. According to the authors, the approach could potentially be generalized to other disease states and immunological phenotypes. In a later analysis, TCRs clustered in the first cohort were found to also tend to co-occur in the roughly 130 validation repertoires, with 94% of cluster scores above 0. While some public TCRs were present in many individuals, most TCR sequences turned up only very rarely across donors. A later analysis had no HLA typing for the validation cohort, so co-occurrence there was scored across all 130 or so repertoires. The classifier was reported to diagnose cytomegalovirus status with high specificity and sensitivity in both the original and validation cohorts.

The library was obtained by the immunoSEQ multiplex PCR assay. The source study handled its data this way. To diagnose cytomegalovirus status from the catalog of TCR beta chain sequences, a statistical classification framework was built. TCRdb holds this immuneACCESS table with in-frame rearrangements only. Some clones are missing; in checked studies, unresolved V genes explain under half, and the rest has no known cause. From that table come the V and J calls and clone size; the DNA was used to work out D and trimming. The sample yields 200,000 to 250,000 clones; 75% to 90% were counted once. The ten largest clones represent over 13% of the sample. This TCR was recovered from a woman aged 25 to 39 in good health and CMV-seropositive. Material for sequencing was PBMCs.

At the DNA level, the sequence is TGCAGCGTTGAGTCCCAGGGTGAAACTGAAGCTTTCTTT. It encodes CSVESQGETEAFF. The sequence joins TRBV29-1 to TRBJ1-1; tentative D gene TRBD1, with 5 bases matching. Inclusive of the bounding cysteine and phenylalanine, the CDR3 is 13 residues long. The kept DNA is CDR3 alone, 39 bases in frame from the first base. For CDR1 and CDR2, the germline V gene lists SQVTM and ANQGSEA. Trimming removed 3 bases from V and 5 bases from J, leaving 13 bases between the germline ends.